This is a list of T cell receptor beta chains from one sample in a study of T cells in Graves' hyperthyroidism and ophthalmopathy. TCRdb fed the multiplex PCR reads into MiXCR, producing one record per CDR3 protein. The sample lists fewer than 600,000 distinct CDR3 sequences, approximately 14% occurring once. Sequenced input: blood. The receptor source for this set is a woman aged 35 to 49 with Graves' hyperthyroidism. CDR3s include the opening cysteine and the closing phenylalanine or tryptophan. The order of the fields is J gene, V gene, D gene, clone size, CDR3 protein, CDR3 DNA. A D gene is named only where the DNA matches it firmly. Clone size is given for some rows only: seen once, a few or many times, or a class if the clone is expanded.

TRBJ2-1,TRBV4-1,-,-,CASSQDGGGDRYNEQFF,TGCGCCAGCAGCCAAGATGGAGGGGGTGATCGATACAATGAGCAGTTCTTC
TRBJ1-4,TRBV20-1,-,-,CSARDSMIKGEKLFF,TGCAGTGCTAGAGATTCTATGATAAAAGGGGAAAAACTGTTTTTT
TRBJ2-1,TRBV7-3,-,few,CASSLSLDEQFF,TGTGCCAGCAGCTTATCGTTAGATGAGCAGTTCTTC
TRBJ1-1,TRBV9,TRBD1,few,CASSIGTGETEAFF,TGTGCCAGCAGCATCGGGACAGGGGAGACTGAAGCTTTCTTT
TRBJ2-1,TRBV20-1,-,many,CSAEGDNSYNEQFF,TGCAGCGCGGAAGGGGACAACTCCTACAATGAGCAGTTCTTC
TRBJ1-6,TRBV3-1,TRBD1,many,CASSQEETGALSPLHF,TGTGCCAGCAGCCAAGAGGAAACAGGGGCTTTATCACCCCTCCACTTT
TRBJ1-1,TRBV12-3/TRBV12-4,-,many,CASSTIFGQNTEAFF,TGTGCCAGCAGTACGATTTTTGGACAGAACACTGAAGCTTTCTTT
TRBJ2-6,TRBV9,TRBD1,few,CASSGRNKGAVSGANVLTF,TGTGCCAGCAGTGGTAGGAACAAGGGGGCGGTCTCTGGGGCCAACGTCCTGACTTTC
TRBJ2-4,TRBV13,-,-,CASSLFAKNIQYF,TGTGCCAGCAGCCTATTTGCCAAAAACATTCAGTACTTC
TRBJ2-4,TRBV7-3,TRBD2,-,CASSFGTGRGENIQYF,TGTGCCAGCAGCTTCGGGACCGGCCGGGGGGAAAACATTCAGTACTTC
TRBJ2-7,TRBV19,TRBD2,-,CASSKGGRADEQYF,TGTGCCAGTAGTAAGGGCGGGAGGGCCGACGAGCAGTACTTC
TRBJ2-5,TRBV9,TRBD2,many,CASSTLAGGQETQYF,TGTGCCAGCTCGACTCTAGCGGGAGGCCAAGAGACCCAGTACTTC
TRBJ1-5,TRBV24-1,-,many,CATSDQRGNQPQHF,TGTGCCACCAGTGATCAAAGGGGCAATCAGCCCCAGCATTTT